The 10 T cell receptor beta chains presented below share a single source sample, sequenced in a study of T cells in Graves' hyperthyroidism and ophthalmopathy. Amplification targeted TCR beta CDR3 regions from RNA transcripts. The study used the HTBI primer set for a first-round RT-PCR of the TCR CDR3. TCRdb independently ran MiXCR on the multiplex PCR reads; one entry per CDR3 protein. Here the sample spans more than 500,000 distinct CDR3 sequences, around 16% being singletons. Sequenced material: blood. The receptors were gathered from a young woman with Graves' hyperthyroidism.

The gene calls are TRBV28 and TRBJ2-5, with 13 bases that match TRBD2. The V gene's germline CDR1 is MDHEN and CDR2 SYDVKM. The CDR3 spans 16 residues. V was clipped by 6 bases and J by 5 bases; unmatched bases: 9. In nucleotides, the CDR3 is TGTGCCAGCAGCCCTCCGACTAGCGGGAGGTTGGAGACCCAGTACTTC. It codes for CASSPPTSGRLETQYF.

This clonotype was seen repeatedly, ten times or more. This sequence joins TRBV28 and TRBJ2-2; no clear D. CDR1 and CDR2 (germline): MDHEN, SYDVKM. The CDR3 is made up of 14 amino acids. The V gene lost 3 bases and the J gene lost 5 bases, with 10 bases spanning the gap. DNA of the CDR3: TGTGCCAGCAGTTTGGGGTCTCGGACCGGGGAGCTGTTTTTT. Its protein product is CASSLGSRTGELFF. The full variable domain, with the rest looked up from reference TRBV28 and TRBJ2-2, is DVKVTQSSRYLVKRTGEKVFLECVQDMDHENMFWYRQDPGLGLRLIYFSYDVKMKEKGDIPEGYSVSREKKERFSLILESASTNQTSMYLCASSLGSRTGELFFGEGSRLTVL.

This clonotype was seen at least ten times. The V gene is TRBV5-6, the J gene TRBJ1-1; D uncertain. Germline values: CDR1 SGHDT, CDR2 YYEEEE. Trimming cost V 1 base and J 5 bases, with 15 bases left between them. The length of the CDR3 is 15 residues. CDR3 in amino acids: CASSLIGAFGTEAFF. CDR3 nucleotide sequence: TGTGCCAGCAGCTTGATCGGTGCTTTTGGTACTGAAGCTTTCTTT.

This clonotype was seen only a few times. The chain carries TRBV18 and TRBJ2-3; TRBD1 might be the D (5 bases). CDR3 size: 14 residues. V shed 3 bases and J shed 6 bases, with 13 bases lying between them. Germline V gene sequence: CDR1 KGHSH, CDR2 LQKENI. CDR3 region: CASSPRRWGDTQYF. The CDR3 nucleotides read TGTGCCAGCTCACCCCGTCGTTGGGGCGATACGCAGTATTTT.

Ten or more counts support this clonotype. The CDR3 DNA sequence: TGTGCCAGCAAAGTAGGGGTGACCTATAATTCACCCCTCCACTTT. Translated: CASKVGVTYNSPLHF. The rearrangement links TRBV6-1 to TRBJ1-6, with a tentative D call TRBD1 (5 bases). Trimming cost V 7 bases and J 2 bases, with 12 bases left between them. The CDR3 spans 15 residues. Germline V gene data show CDR1 as MNHNS and CDR2 as SASEGT.

This clonotype was counted many times. The chain uses TRBV28 and TRBJ1-1; no firm D call. Trimming cost V 1 base and J 5 bases, with 8 bases left between them. The CDR3 has 13 residues. Germline CDR1 and CDR2: MDHEN and SYDVKM. CDR3 region: CASSLYRVTEAFF. The CDR3 DNA reads as TGTGCCAGCAGTTTATACAGAGTGACTGAAGCTTTCTTT.

This clonotype showed up just a few times. The chain carries TRBV5-4 and TRBJ1-2, with D perhaps matching TRBD1 (5 bases). CDR3 length: 14 amino acids. V gave up 7 bases and J gave up 4 bases, with 17 bases separating them. The germline gives CDR1 SGHNT, CDR2 YYREEE (reference sequence). The CDR3 sequence is CASSIGQTAYGYTF. CDR3 sequence (DNA): TGTGCCAGCTCCATTGGCCAGACAGCCTATGGCTACACCTTC.

V is TRBV6-1 and J is TRBJ1-2; a weak D match, TRBD1 (5 bases). The germline V gene encodes CDR1 MNHNS and CDR2 SASEGT. The CDR3 has 13 residues. Trimming cost V 5 bases and J 4 bases, with 11 bases left between them. CDR3 sequence: CASSPDRLYGYTF. In nucleotides, the CDR3 is TGTGCCAGCAGTCCCGACAGACTCTATGGCTACACCTTC.

This clonotype was observed at least ten times. The chain couples TRBV20-1 to TRBJ2-7, with 13 bases lining up with TRBD2. Germline V gene sequence: CDR1 DFQATT, CDR2 SNEGSKA (reference sequence). CDR3 length: 14 amino acids. Germline trimming cut 6 bases from V and 2 bases from J; bases unmatched to any gene: 4. The CDR3 nucleotides read TGCAGTGCCCCCGGACTAGCGGGGGCCTACGAGCAGTACTTC. This translates into CSAPGLAGAYEQYF.

Only a few counts were recorded for this clonotype. The V gene is TRBV9, the J gene TRBJ2-7; the D gene is possibly TRBD2 (7 bases). Trimming cost V 7 bases and J 0 bases, with 11 bases left between them. CDR1 is SGDLS, CDR2 YYNGEE, per germline. The CDR3 has 13 amino acids. The CDR3 region has the DNA TGTGCCAGCCAGCGGGACAACTCCTACGAGCAGTACTTC. It specifies CASQRDNSYEQYF.